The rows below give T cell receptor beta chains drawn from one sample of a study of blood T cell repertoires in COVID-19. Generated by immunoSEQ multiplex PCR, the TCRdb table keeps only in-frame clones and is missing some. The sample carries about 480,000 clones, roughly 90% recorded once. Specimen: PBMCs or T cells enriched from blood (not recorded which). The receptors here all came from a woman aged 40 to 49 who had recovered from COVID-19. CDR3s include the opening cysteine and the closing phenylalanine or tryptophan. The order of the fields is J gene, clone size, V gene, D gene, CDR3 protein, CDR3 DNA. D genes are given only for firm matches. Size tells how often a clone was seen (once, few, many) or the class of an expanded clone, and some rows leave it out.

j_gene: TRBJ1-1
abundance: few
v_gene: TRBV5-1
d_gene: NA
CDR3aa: CASSADSNTEAFF
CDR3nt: TGCGCCAGCAGCGCGGACAGTAACACTGAAGCTTTCTTT

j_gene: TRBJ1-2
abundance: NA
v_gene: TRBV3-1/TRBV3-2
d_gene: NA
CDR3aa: CASSQETRGYYGYTF
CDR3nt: TGTGCCAGCAGCCAAGAGACCCGGGGATACTATGGCTACACCTTC

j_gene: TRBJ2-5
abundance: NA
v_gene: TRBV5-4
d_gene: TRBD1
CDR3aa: CASSRQGGDDQYF
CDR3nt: TGTGCCAGCAGCCGACAGGGGGGAGATGACCAGTACTTC

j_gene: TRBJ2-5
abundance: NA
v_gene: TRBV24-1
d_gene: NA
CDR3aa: CATSDPTETQYF
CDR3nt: TGTGCCACCAGTGACCCTACCGAGACCCAGTACTTC

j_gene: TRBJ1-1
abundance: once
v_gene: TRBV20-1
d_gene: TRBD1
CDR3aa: CSASHGQGPSEAFF
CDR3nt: TGCAGTGCTAGTCATGGACAGGGGCCTTCCGAAGCTTTCTTT

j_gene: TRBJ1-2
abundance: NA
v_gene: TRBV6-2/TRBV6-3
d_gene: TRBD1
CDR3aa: CASSLQTGVEGYTF
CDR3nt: TGTGCCAGCAGTTTGCAGACAGGGGTAGAGGGCTACACCTTC

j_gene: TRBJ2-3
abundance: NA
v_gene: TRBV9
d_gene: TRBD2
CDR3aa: CASSVLAGTQYF
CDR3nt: TGTGCCAGCAGCGTGTTAGCGGGCACGCAGTATTTT

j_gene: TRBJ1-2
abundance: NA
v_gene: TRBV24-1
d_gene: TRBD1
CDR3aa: CATSDETGVNGYTF
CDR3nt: TGTGCCACCAGTGATGAGACAGGGGTGAATGGCTACACCTTC

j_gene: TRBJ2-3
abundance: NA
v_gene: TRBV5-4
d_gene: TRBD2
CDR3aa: CASSATSGPTDTQYF
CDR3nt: TGTGCCAGCAGCGCGACTAGCGGGCCCACAGATACGCAGTATTTT

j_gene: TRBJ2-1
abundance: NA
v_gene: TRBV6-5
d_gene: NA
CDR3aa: CASRYNEQFF
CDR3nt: TGTGCCAGCCGTTACAATGAGCAGTTCTTC

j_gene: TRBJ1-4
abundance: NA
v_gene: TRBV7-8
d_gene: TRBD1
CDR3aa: CASSSGQGFANEKLFF
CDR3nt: TGTGCCAGCAGCTCGGGACAGGGGTTTGCTAATGAAAAACTGTTTTTT

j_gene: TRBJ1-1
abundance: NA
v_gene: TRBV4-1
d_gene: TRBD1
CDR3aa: CASSQEQGRGPGNTEAFF
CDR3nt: TGCGCCAGCAGCCAAGAGCAGGGCAGGGGGCCGGGGAACACTGAAGCTTTCTTT

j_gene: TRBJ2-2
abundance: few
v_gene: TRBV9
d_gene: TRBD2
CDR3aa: CASSVGRLAAGGGTGELFF
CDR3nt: TGTGCCAGCAGCGTAGGTAGACTAGCGGCAGGCGGGGGCACCGGGGAGCTGTTTTTT

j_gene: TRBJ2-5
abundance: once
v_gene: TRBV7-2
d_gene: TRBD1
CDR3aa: CASSEDRGVPQETQYF
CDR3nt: TGTGCCAGCAGCGAGGACAGGGGGGTCCCTCAAGAGACCCAGTACTTC

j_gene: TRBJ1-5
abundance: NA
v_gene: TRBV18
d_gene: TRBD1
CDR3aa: CASSPVGGQGNNQPQHF
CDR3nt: TGTGCCAGCTCACCAGTTGGGGGACAGGGAAACAATCAGCCCCAGCATTTT

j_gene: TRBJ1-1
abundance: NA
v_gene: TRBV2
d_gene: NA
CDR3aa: CASGGDSPEAFF
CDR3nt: TGTGCCAGCGGGGGGGACTCGCCTGAAGCTTTCTTT

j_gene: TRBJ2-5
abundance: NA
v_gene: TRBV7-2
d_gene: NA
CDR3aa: CASSLGSSAVGETQYF
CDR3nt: TGTGCCAGCAGCTTAGGTAGTAGCGCGGTTGGAGAGACCCAGTACTTC

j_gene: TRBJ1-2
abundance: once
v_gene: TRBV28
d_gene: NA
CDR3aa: CASSNGQGYGYTF
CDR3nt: TGTGCCAGCAGTAACGGGCAGGGCTATGGCTACACCTTC

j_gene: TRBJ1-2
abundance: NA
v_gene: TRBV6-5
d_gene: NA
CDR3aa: CASSYRSSGYTF
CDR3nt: TGTGCCAGCAGTTACAGGAGTTCTGGCTACACCTTC

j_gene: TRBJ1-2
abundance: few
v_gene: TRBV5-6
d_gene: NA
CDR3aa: CASSPTGVQGYTF
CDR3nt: TGTGCCAGCAGCCCGACAGGAGTTCAAGGCTACACCTTC

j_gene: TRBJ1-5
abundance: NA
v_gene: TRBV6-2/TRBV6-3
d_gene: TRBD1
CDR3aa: CASSYSNGQDKQPQHF
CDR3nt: TGTGCCAGCAGTTACTCTAACGGACAGGATAAACAGCCCCAGCATTTT

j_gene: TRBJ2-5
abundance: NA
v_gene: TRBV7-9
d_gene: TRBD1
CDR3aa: CASSLAETGGETQYF
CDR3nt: TGTGCCAGCAGCTTAGCTGAGACAGGGGGAGAGACCCAGTACTTC

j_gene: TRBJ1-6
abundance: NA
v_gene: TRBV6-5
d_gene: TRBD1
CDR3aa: CASSYRQGESPLHF
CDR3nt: TGTGCCAGCAGTTACAGGCAGGGGGAGTCACCCCTCCACTTT

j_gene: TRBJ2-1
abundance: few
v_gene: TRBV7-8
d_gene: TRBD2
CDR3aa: CASSIEWTSGRQASSYNEQFF
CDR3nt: TGTGCCAGCAGCATCGAGTGGACTAGCGGGAGGCAAGCCTCCTCCTACAATGAGCAGTTCTTC

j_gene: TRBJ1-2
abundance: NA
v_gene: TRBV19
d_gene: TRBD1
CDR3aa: CASSMSPLMGQGSVYTF
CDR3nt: TGTGCCAGTAGTATGAGCCCACTCATGGGACAGGGTTCTGTCTACACCTTC

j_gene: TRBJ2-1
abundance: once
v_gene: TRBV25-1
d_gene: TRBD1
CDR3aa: CASSDLDRGLSYNEQFF
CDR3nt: TGTGCCAGCAGTGACTTGGACAGGGGGCTATCCTACAATGAGCAGTTCTTC

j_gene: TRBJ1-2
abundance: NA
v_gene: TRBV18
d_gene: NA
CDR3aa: CASSPGLEDGYTF
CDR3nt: TGTGCCAGCTCACCGGGTTTGGAGGATGGCTACACCTTC

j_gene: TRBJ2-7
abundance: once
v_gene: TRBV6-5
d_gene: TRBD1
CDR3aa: CASSTSGQGDEQYF
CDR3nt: TGTGCCAGCTCAACCTCGGGACAGGGGGACGAGCAGTACTTC

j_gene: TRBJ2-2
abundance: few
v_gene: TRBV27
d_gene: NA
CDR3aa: CASRQGYPGELFF
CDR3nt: TGTGCCAGCAGGCAGGGTTATCCCGGGGAGCTGTTTTTT

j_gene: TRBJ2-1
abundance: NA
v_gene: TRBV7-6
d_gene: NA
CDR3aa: CASSFGPTGAHEQFF
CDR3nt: TGTGCCAGCAGCTTCGGTCCTACAGGAGCCCATGAGCAGTTCTTC

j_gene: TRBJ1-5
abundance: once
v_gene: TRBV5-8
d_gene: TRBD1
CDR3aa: CASSFLVGQGNQPQHF
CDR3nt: TGTGCCAGCAGCTTTTTAGTGGGACAGGGTAATCAGCCCCAGCATTTT

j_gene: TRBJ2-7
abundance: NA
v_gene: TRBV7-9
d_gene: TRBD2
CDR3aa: CASSSLAGEPEQYF
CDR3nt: TGTGCCAGCAGCTCACTAGCGGGAGAACCCGAGCAGTACTTC

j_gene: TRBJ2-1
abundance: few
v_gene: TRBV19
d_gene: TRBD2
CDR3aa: CASSIRGGSYNEQFF
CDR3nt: TGTGCCAGTAGTATAAGGGGAGGGTCCTACAATGAGCAGTTCTTC

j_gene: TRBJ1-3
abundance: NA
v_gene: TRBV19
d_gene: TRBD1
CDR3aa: CASSINEGAGVSSTIYF
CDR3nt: TGTGCCAGTAGTATCAATGAGGGGGCAGGAGTGTCAAGCACCATATATTTT

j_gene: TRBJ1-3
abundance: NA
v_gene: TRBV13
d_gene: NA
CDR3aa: CASSSSTSGNTIYF
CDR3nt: TGTGCCAGCAGCTCCAGTACCTCTGGAAACACCATATATTTT

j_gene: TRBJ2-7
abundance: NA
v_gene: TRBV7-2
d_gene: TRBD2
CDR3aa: CASSLRTSSYEQYF
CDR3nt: TGTGCCAGCAGCTTACGGACTAGTTCTTACGAGCAGTACTTC

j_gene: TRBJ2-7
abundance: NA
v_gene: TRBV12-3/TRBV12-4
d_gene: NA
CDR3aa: CASSLGASYEQYF
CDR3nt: TGTGCCAGCAGTTTAGGGGCTTCCTACGAGCAGTACTTC

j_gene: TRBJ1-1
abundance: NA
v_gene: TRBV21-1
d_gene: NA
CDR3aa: CASSRRWGPGGTDRPMNTEAFF
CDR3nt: TGTGCCAGCAGCAGGCGTTGGGGACCGGGGGGAACAGATCGGCCTATGAACACTGAAGCTTTCTTT

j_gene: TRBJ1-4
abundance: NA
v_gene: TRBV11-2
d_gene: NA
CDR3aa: CASSFLPGGFNEKLFF
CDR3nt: TGTGCCAGCAGCTTTCTCCCCGGGGGGTTTAATGAAAAACTGTTTTTT

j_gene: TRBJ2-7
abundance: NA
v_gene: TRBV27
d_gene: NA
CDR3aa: CASSQDRRLRLQYF
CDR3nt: TGTGCCAGCAGTCAGGACAGACGCTTACGACTGCAGTACTTC

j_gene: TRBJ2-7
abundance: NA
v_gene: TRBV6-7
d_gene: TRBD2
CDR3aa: CASRTTSVRTYEQYF
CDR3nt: TGTGCCAGCAGAACAACTAGCGTGAGAACCTACGAGCAGTACTTC